This TCR beta chain stems from a study of cytomegalovirus exposure and HLA in healthy donors. The study ran its PCR with 60 Vbeta and 13 Jbeta primers. Repertoires were generated with immunoSEQ multiplex PCR, while TCRdb's copy carries only in-frame clones and drops some. Its listing shows about 120,000 clones. Germline V gene sequence: CDR1 MNHEY, CDR2 SMNVEV (reference sequence). The CDR3 covers 14 residues. Between the trimmed V and J ends, which lost 0 bases and 7 bases, there was a span of 10 bases. The sequencing input was PBMCs. The clonotype originates from a man between 18 and 35 years old in good health and CMV-seronegative. The J gene is TRBJ1-5, the V gene TRBV27; D gene ambiguous. The CDR3 reads CASSLSWAIQPQHF. DNA for the CDR3: TGTGCCAGCAGTTTATCTTGGGCGATACAGCCCCAGCATTTT.